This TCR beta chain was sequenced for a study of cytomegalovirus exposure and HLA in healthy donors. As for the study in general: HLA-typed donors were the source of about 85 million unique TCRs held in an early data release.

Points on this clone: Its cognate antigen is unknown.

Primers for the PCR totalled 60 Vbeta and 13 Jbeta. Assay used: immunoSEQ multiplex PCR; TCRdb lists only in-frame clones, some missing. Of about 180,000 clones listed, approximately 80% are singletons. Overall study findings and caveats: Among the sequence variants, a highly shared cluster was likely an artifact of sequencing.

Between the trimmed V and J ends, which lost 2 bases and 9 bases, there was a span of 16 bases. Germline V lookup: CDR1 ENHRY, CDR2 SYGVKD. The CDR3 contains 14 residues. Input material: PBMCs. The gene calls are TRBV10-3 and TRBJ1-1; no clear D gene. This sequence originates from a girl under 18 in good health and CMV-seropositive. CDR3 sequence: CAISETNGKTQAFF. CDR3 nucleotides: TGTGCCATCAGTGAGACCAACGGGAAGACTCAAGCTTTCTTT.